A selection of T cell receptor beta chains follows, all from one sample in a study of technical replicates of blood from a few donors. Sequencing used immunoSEQ multiplex PCR; TCRdb keeps in-frame clones, though not all of them. The sample lists nearly 80,000 clones; 92% were seen once. The sequencing input was T cells isolated from PBMCs. The receptor set was obtained from a human donor in good health. The CDR3 runs from the conserved cysteine through the conserved F or W. A D gene is named only where the DNA matches it firmly. Only part of the rows carry a size: once, few, many, or a class if the clone is expanded.

cdr3_nt	cdr3_aa	clone_size	v_call	j_call	d_call
TGCAGCGCCGTTAACAGGGGTAGCTCCTACGAGCAGTACTTC	CSAVNRGSSYEQYF	NA	TRBV29-1	TRBJ2-7	TRBD1
TGTGCCACCAGCAGGCGGGGGTTTGTCACAGATACGCAGTATTTT	CATSRRGFVTDTQYF	NA	TRBV15	TRBJ2-3	TRBD2
TGTGCCAGCAGCGACCGGACAGCTTCATATGGCTACACCTTC	CASSDRTASYGYTF	NA	TRBV9	TRBJ1-2	NA
TGTGCCAGCAGTCCGGGGACTAGGCTCACAGATACGCAGTATTTT	CASSPGTRLTDTQYF	NA	TRBV27	TRBJ2-3	TRBD2
TGTGCCAGCAGCGTCGGGGGTACAGATACGCAGTATTTT	CASSVGGTDTQYF	NA	TRBV9	TRBJ2-3	NA
TGTGCCAGTAGTACTGGCCAGGGGGCGCGTCAGCCCCAGCATTTT	CASSTGQGARQPQHF	NA	TRBV19	TRBJ1-5	TRBD1
TGTGCCAGCAGTGTCCTAGCGGGAGCCTACAATGAGCAGTTCTTC	CASSVLAGAYNEQFF	NA	TRBV2	TRBJ2-1	TRBD2
TGCGCCAGCAGCCAGCCGGGGGGCTCCTACAATGAGCAGTTCTTC	CASSQPGGSYNEQFF	once	TRBV4-1	TRBJ2-1	TRBD2
TGTGCCAGCAGTGTCGGGACTAGCCTCAATGAGCAGTTCTTC	CASSVGTSLNEQFF	NA	TRBV6-5	TRBJ2-1	TRBD2
TGTGCCAGCAGCCCCGGGAGCGTGGAGGGCCCTACTTACGAGCAGTACTTC	CASSPGSVEGPTYEQYF	NA	TRBV4-2	TRBJ2-7	NA
TGTGCCAGTAAGATCGGGACATCCAACACTGAAGCTTTCTTT	CASKIGTSNTEAFF	NA	TRBV19	TRBJ1-1	NA
TGCGCCAGCAGCCAAGTCCGGGGGAGTGAAAAACTGTTTTTT	CASSQVRGSEKLFF	NA	TRBV4-3	TRBJ1-4	NA
TGCAGCGCAAACCAGGGGAGCGGCTATGGCTACACCTTC	CSANQGSGYGYTF	NA	TRBV29-1	TRBJ1-2	NA
TGCGCCAGCAGTGATAATAACTATGGCTACACCTTC	CASSDNNYGYTF	once	TRBV10-2	TRBJ1-2	NA
TGTGCCAGCAGCGTTGGACTAGCGGCCACAGATACGCAGTATTTT	CASSVGLAATDTQYF	NA	TRBV9	TRBJ2-3	TRBD2
TGTGCCAGCAGCTCTCTGGGAAGGGACAGCTCCTACGAGCAGTACTTC	CASSSLGRDSSYEQYF	NA	TRBV11-3	TRBJ2-7	TRBD1